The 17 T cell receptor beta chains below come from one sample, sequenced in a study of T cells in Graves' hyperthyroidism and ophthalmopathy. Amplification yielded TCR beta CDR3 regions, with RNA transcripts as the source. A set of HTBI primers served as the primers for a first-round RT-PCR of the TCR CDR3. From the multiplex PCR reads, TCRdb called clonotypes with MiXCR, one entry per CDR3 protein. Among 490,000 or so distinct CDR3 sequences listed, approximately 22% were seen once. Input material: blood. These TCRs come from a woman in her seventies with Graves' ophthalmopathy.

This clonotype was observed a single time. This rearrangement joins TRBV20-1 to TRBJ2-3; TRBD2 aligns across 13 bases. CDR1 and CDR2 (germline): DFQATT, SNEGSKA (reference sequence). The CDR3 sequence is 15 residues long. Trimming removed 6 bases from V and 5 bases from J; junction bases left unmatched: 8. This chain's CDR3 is CSALRTSGSRDTQYF. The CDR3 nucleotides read TGCAGTGCCCTCCGGACTAGCGGGAGTCGAGATACGCAGTATTTT.

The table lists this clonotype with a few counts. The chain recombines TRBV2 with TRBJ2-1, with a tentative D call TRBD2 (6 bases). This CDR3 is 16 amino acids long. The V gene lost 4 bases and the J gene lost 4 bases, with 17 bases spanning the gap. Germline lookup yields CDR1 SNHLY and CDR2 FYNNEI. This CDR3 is CASSGLASGPYNEQFF. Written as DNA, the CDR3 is TGTGCCAGCAGTGGGCTTGCCAGCGGGCCGTACAATGAGCAGTTCTTC. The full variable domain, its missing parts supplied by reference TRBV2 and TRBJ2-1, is EPEVTQTPSHQVTQMGQEVILRCVPISNHLYFYWYRQILGQKVEFLVSFYNNEISEKSEIFDDQFSVERPDGSNFTLKIRSTKLEDSAMYFCASSGLASGPYNEQFFGPGTRLTVL.

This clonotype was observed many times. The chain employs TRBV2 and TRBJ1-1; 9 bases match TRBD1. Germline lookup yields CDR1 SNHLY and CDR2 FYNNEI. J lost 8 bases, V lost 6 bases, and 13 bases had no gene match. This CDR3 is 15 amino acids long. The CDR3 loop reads CASRQDRGGSIEAFF. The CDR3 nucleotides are TGTGCCAGCAGACAGGACAGGGGAGGGTCCATCGAAGCTTTCTTT.

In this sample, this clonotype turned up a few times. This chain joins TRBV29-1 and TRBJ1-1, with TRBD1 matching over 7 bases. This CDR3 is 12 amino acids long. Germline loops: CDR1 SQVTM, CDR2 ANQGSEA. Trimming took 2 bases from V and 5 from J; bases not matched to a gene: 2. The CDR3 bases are TGCAGCGTTGAAACAGGGGTTACTGAAGCTTTCTTT. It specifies CSVETGVTEAFF.

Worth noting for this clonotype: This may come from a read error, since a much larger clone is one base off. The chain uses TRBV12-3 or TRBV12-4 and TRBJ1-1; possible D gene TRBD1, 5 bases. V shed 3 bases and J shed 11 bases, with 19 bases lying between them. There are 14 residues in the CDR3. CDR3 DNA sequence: TGTGCCAGCAGTTTGCTCGGGGCCGTCGACCCGGCTTTCTTT. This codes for CASSLLGAVDPAFF.

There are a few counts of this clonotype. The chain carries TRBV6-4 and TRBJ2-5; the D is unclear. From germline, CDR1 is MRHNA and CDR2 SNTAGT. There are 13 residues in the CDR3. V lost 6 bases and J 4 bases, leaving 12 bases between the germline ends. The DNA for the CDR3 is TGTGCCAGCAGCCAATTCCTCGGAGAGACCCAGTACTTC. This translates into CASSQFLGETQYF.

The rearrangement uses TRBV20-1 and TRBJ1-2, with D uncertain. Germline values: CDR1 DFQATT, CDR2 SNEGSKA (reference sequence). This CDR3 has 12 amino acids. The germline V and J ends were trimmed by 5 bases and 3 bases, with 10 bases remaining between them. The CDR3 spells CSAARVDYGYTF. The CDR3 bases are TGCAGTGCTGCCCGGGTCGACTATGGCTACACCTTC.

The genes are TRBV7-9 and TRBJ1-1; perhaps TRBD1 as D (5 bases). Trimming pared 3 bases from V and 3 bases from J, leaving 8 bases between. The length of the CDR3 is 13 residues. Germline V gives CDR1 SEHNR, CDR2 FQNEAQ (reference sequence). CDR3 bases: TGTGCCAGCAGCTTGACAGAATACACTGAAGCTTTCTTT. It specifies CASSLTEYTEAFF.

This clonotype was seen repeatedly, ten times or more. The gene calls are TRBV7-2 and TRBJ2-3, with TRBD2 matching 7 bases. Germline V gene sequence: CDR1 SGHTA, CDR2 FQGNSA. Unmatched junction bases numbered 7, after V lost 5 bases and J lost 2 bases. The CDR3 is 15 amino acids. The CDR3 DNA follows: TGTGCCAGCAGCGAAGCGGGAACCCTCACAGATACGCAGTATTTT. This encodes CASSEAGTLTDTQYF.

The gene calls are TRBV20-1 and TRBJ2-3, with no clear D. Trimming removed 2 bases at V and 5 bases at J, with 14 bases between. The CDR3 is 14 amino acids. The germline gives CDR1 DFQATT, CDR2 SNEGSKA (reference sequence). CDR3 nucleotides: TGCAGTGCTAGAATTGGGCTAGTTGGAGATACGCAGTATTTT. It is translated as CSARIGLVGDTQYF.

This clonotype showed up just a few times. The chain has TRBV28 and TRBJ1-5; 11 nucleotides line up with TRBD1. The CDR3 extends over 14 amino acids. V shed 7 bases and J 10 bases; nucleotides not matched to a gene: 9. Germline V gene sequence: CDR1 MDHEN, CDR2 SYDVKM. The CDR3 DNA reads TGTGCCAGCACCCTGGGACAGGGGGGATTCCCCCAGCATTTT. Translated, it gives CASTLGQGGFPQHF. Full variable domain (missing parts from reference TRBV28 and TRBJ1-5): DVKVTQSSRYLVKRTGEKVFLECVQDMDHENMFWYRQDPGLGLRLIYFSYDVKMKEKGDIPEGYSVSREKKERFSLILESASTNQTSMYLCASTLGQGGFPQHFGDGTRLSIL.

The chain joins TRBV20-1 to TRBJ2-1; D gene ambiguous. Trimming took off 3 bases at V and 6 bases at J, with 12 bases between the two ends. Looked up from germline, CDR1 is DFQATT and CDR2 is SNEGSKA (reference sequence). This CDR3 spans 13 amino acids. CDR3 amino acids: CSARGPALNEQFF. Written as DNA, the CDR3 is TGCAGTGCTAGGGGCCCTGCTCTCAATGAGCAGTTCTTC.

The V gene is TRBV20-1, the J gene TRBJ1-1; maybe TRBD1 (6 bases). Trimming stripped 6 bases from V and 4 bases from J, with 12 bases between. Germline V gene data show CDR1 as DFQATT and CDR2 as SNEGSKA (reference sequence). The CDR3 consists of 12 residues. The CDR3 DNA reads TGCAGTGCGATTGGGGGGCGCACTGAAGCTTTCTTT. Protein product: CSAIGGRTEAFF.

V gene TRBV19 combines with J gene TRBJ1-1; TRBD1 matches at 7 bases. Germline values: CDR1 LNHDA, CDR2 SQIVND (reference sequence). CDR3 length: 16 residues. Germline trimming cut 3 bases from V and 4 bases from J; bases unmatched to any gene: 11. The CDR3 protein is CASSITSQGLTTEAFF. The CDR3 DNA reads TGTGCCAGTAGTATCACCTCACAGGGGCTGACCACTGAAGCTTTCTTT.

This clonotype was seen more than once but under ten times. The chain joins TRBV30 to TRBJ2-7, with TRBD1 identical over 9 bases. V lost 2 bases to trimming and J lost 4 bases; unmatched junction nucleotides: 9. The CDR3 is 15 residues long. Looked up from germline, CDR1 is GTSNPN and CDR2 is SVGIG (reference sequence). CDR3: CAWSRSGTGLYEQYF. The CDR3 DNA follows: TGTGCCTGGAGTAGATCCGGGACAGGGCTTTACGAGCAGTACTTC.

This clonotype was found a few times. DNA of the CDR3: TGTGCCAGCAGCCCCCCCGAAGGGACAGCGAAAGAAAAACTGTTTTTT. This encodes CASSPPEGTAKEKLFF. The V and J genes are TRBV13 and TRBJ1-4; the match to TRBD1 covers 7 bases. This CDR3 has 16 residues. From germline, CDR1 is PRHDT and CDR2 FYEKMQ (reference sequence). J was trimmed by 8 bases and V by 5 bases; bases with no gene match: 14.

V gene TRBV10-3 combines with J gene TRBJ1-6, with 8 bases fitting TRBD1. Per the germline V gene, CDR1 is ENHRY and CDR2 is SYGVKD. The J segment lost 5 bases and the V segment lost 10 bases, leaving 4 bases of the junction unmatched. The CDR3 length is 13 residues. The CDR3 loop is CANKQGDNSPLHF. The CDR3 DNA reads TGTGCCAACAAACAGGGGGATAATTCACCCCTCCACTTT.